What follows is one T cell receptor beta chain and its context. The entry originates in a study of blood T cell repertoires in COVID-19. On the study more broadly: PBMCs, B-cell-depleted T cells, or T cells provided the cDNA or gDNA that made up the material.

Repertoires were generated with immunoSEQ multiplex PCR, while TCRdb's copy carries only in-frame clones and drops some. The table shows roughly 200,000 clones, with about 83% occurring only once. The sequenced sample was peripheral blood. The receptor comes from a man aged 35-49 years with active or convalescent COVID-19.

CDR3 bases: TGTGCCGGGAGGACAGGAGGCAACACCATATATTTT. Translated, it gives CAGRTGGNTIYF. The chain is built from TRBV12-3 or TRBV12-4 and TRBJ1-3, with TRBD1 matching over 7 bases. J gave up 7 bases and V 11 bases, and 8 bases lay outside the gene matches. This CDR3 comprises 12 residues.